This entry features one T cell receptor beta chain sequence. The data stem from a study of technical replicates of blood from a few donors. This table comes from immunoSEQ multiplex PCR, and its TCRdb copy is limited to in-frame clones, with some not included. Of some 77,000 clones in the sample, 75% to 95% were seen once. Germline CDR1 and CDR2: MDHEN and SYDVKM. Between the trimmed V and J ends, which lost 2 bases and 0 bases, there was a span of 11 bases. This CDR3 has 16 residues. The sequenced sample was T cells isolated from PBMCs. The clonotype comes from a human donor in good health. The J gene is TRBJ1-5, the V gene TRBV28, with no clear D. This CDR3 reads CASSLIQPYSNQPQHF. In nucleotides, the CDR3 is TGTGCCAGCAGTTTAATACAGCCTTATAGCAATCAGCCCCAGCATTTT.